The next 22 T cell receptor beta chains were all read from a single sample in a study of regulatory T cells in long-lasting Graves disease. Libraries of TCR beta came from iRepertoire HTBI primers plus Arm-PCR of CDR3 regions. TCRdb passed the multiplex PCR reads through MiXCR, listing each CDR3 protein once. The sample lists roughly 350,000 distinct CDR3 sequences, around 15% seen once, with roughly 21% in the top ten. As to time point: newly diagnosed GD, antithyroid drugs for less than 3 months. With RNA extracted from PBMCs as input, the TCR library was made. These data also formed part of another study, on T cells in Graves' hyperthyroidism and ophthalmopathy.

Sample: peripheral blood mononuclear cells (PBMCs), taken at new diagnosis, from a patient treated with antithyroid drugs. The receptor source for this set is a young woman with Graves disease.

V is TRBV28 and J is TRBJ1-3; 9 nucleotides agree with TRBD1. This CDR3 region has 16 residues. The germline gives CDR1 MDHEN, CDR2 SYDVKM. Germline trimming cut 2 bases from V and 2 bases from J; bases unmatched to any gene: 4. CDR3 bases: TGTGCCAGCAGTTTACGTGGACAGGGGCCTGGAAACACCATATATTTT. Translating gives CASSLRGQGPGNTIYF.

This clonotype was recorded many times. The chain joins TRBV12-3 or TRBV12-4 to TRBJ1-4; D perhaps matches TRBD1 (5 bases). The length of the CDR3 is 13 residues. Trimming left V 5 bases short and J 4 bases short, with 8 bases between. This CDR3 is CASSPGVNEKLFF. The CDR3 DNA reads TGTGCCAGCAGTCCGGGGGTTAATGAAAAACTGTTTTTT.

There are a few counts of this clonotype. A much larger clone differs from this one at a single base, so this may be a read error. The conserved phenylalanine or tryptophan normally closing the CDR3 is absent here, so this likely arose from a read error. The chain combines TRBV18 with TRBJ1-1, with TRBD1 identical over 9 bases. Germline lookup yields CDR1 KGHSH and CDR2 LQKENI. The J segment lost 5 bases and the V segment lost 6 bases, leaving 4 bases of the junction unmatched. This CDR3 is built from 13 residues. In nucleotides, the CDR3 is TGTGCCAGCTCCCAGGACAGGGGTACTGAAGCTTTCTCT. This codes for CASSQDRGTEAFS.

This clonotype occurred a few times. CDR3 region: CASSLSGTGNSPLHF. The CDR3 DNA reads as TGTGCCAGCAGTTTGTCCGGGACAGGGAATTCACCCCTCCACTTT. The chain carries TRBV2 and TRBJ1-6, with 9 bases lining up with TRBD1. The J segment lost 7 bases and the V segment lost 5 bases, leaving 6 bases of the junction unmatched. This CDR3 region has 15 residues. Germline V CDR1 and CDR2: SNHLY, FYNNEI.

The rearrangement uses TRBV12-3 or TRBV12-4 and TRBJ1-1; unclear D gene. This CDR3 has 12 amino acids. V gave up 5 bases and J gave up 2 bases, with 6 bases separating them. CDR3 amino acids: CASSQFNTEAFF. The CDR3 DNA reads as TGTGCCAGCAGTCAGTTTAACACTGAAGCTTTCTTT.

The rearrangement joins TRBV19 to TRBJ2-7, with D possibly TRBD1 on 6 matching bases. This CDR3 is built from 16 residues. The V gene's germline CDR1 is LNHDA and CDR2 SQIVND (reference sequence). V gave up 5 bases and J gave up 2 bases, with 19 bases separating them. The CDR3 coding sequence is TGTGCCAGTAGTGGGACGTGGACAGCCGATGCCTACGAGCAGTACTTC. Encoded protein: CASSGTWTADAYEQYF. The complete variable domain, with remaining parts taken from reference TRBV19 and TRBJ2-7, reads DGGITQSPKYLFRKEGQNVTLSCEQNLNHDAMYWYRQDPGQGLRLIYYSQIVNDFQKGDIAEGYSVSREKKESFPLTVTSAQKNPTAFYLCASSGTWTADAYEQYFGPGTRLTVT.

This clonotype was seen repeatedly, ten times or more. The gene calls are TRBV2 and TRBJ2-7; 10 bases align to TRBD2. The V gene end was trimmed by 4 bases and the J gene end by 4 bases; junction bases not matched to a gene: 10. This CDR3 is built from 16 residues. Germline lookup yields CDR1 SNHLY and CDR2 FYNNEI. CDR3 in amino acids: CASSVILAGRLYEQYF. In DNA form, the CDR3 reads TGTGCCAGCAGTGTCATACTAGCGGGGCGTTTATACGAGCAGTACTTC.

This rearrangement joins TRBV12-3 or TRBV12-4 to TRBJ2-1; no reliable D call. The V end lost 3 bases, the J end lost 8 bases, and 14 bases lay between the germline ends. CDR3 size: 14 residues. CDR3 protein: CASSFKVGRDEQFF. The CDR3 DNA reads as TGTGCCAGCAGTTTTAAGGTTGGTCGGGATGAGCAGTTCTTC.

This chain connects TRBV28 to TRBJ2-7, with 9 bases matching TRBD1. The CDR3 runs to 15 residues. J was trimmed by 3 bases and V by 4 bases; bases with no gene match: 7. Germline values: CDR1 MDHEN, CDR2 SYDVKM. The CDR3 loop reads CASSSRTGVYYEQYF. The CDR3 DNA sequence: TGTGCCAGCAGTTCTAGGACAGGGGTGTACTACGAGCAGTACTTC.

This clonotype was recorded at least ten times. The V gene is TRBV5-1, the J gene TRBJ1-2, with D perhaps matching TRBD1 (6 bases). V lost 4 bases, J lost 3 bases, and 13 bases lay in between. This CDR3 is built from 14 residues. Germline-derived CDR1 and CDR2 are SGHRS and YFSETQ. As DNA, the CDR3 is TGCGCCAGCAGCACGGGACAATTTCACTATGGCTACACCTTC. Translation: CASSTGQFHYGYTF.

This clonotype was counted a single time. The chain has TRBV7-2 and TRBJ2-2; no definite D call. Trimming took 2 bases from V and 7 from J, leaving 20 bases between them. This CDR3 is built from 17 residues. Germline V gene lookup returns CDR1 SGHTA and CDR2 FQGNSA. CDR3 protein: CASSLRVSNRNGGELFF. The CDR3, as DNA: TGTGCCAGCAGCTTAAGAGTGTCCAACCGTAACGGCGGGGAGCTGTTTTTT.

J is TRBJ2-3 and V is TRBV6-1; TRBD2 matches at 8 bases. The CDR3 spans 14 residues. CDR1 and CDR2 (germline): MNHNS, SASEGT. V gave up 6 bases and J gave up 4 bases; unmatched junction bases: 6. The CDR3 here is CASRRGGVADTQYF. The CDR3 bases are TGTGCCAGCAGACGGGGGGGCGTTGCAGATACGCAGTATTTT.

As regards this clonotype: A read error may be the cause here, since a much bigger clone is one base away. This chain links TRBV29-1 with TRBJ1-1; D is perhaps TRBD1 (5 bases). In germline, CDR1 is SQVTM, CDR2 ANQGSEA. This CDR3 is built from 13 residues. Between the trimmed V and J ends, which lost 6 bases and 1 base, there was a span of 12 bases. The CDR3 coding sequence is TGCAGCGTCCACTACCAGGGGAACACTGAAGCTTTCTTT. Protein product: CSVHYQGNTEAFF.

The table lists this clonotype with many counts. This CDR3 is CSASDFGSADTQYF. DNA for the CDR3: TGCAGTGCTAGCGACTTTGGGTCGGCAGATACGCAGTATTTT. V gene TRBV20-1 combines with J gene TRBJ2-3; D remains ambiguous. The CDR3 covers 14 residues. Trimming cost V 3 bases and J 4 bases, with 14 bases left between them. CDR1 DFQATT and CDR2 SNEGSKA come from the germline V gene (reference sequence).

This clonotype occurred many times. The chain recombines TRBV30 with TRBJ1-1, with TRBD1 matching over 8 bases. Germline V gives CDR1 GTSNPN, CDR2 SVGIG (reference sequence). This CDR3 contains 13 residues. The junction had 3 bases not matched to a gene; V was cut back by 2 bases and J by 4 bases. The CDR3 nucleotides read TGTGCCTGGAGTTCAGGGGGCCTCACTGAAGCTTTCTTT. Residues: CAWSSGGLTEAFF. Looking up the rest from reference TRBV30 and TRBJ1-1 gives the full variable domain: SQTIHQWPATLVQPVGSPLSLECTVEGTSNPNLYWYRQAAGRGLQLLFYSVGIGQISSEVPQNLSASRPQDRQFILSSKKLLLSDSGFYLCAWSSGGLTEAFFGQGTRLTVV.

The count of this clonotype is one. This may be a read error: a much more frequent sequence differs by one nucleotide. The chain joins TRBV2 to TRBJ2-1; D possibly uses TRBD1 or TRBD2 (5 bases each). From germline, CDR1 is SNHLY and CDR2 FYNNEI. The CDR3 loop spans 15 amino acids. Deletions cut 6 bases from V and 11 bases from J, with 23 bases between. Written as DNA, the CDR3 is TGTGCCAGCAGGAAGTTGGGGACCCTTCACGATAAGCAGTTCTTC. It encodes CASRKLGTLHDKQFF.

This clonotype was detected ten times or more. V usage is TRBV20-1 and J usage is TRBJ2-1; D perhaps matches TRBD1 (5 bases). V lost 4 bases, J lost 6 bases, and 13 bases lay in between. The germline CDR1 and CDR2 sequences are DFQATT and SNEGSKA (reference sequence). The CDR3 covers 13 residues. The CDR3 spells CSANKGAFNEQFF. CDR3 in DNA: TGCAGTGCTAATAAAGGGGCTTTCAATGAGCAGTTCTTC.

This rearrangement joins TRBV29-1 to TRBJ1-5; D remains unclear. V lost 1 base to trimming and J lost 13 bases, with 11 bases between them. The germline gives CDR1 SQVTM, CDR2 ANQGSEA. The CDR3 contains 11 residues. In DNA, the CDR3 is TGCAGCGTTGAAGTCCGGGAGACACAGCATTTT. It translates to CSVEVRETQHF.

The genes are TRBV19 and TRBJ1-4; D is unclear. The V end was cut by 7 bases, the J end by 0 bases, with 9 bases between. The CDR3 has 14 amino acids. CDR1 is LNHDA and CDR2 is SQIVND in the germline V gene (reference sequence). The CDR3 sequence: CASTGSSTNEKLFF. The DNA for the CDR3 is TGTGCCAGTACCGGGTCTTCAACTAATGAAAAACTGTTTTTT.

Note on this clonotype: It may be a read error: a sequence one base away is much more abundant. The CDR3 here is CASSQRDGHPYEQYF. CDR3 DNA: TGCGCCAGCAGCCAACGCGACGGCCATCCCTACGAGCAGTACTTC. The genes are TRBV4-1 and TRBJ2-7; D is ambiguous. This CDR3 has 15 amino acids. CDR1 and CDR2 (germline): MGHRA, YSYEKL. V was pared by 2 bases and J by 2 bases, with 13 bases between.

This clonotype was seen many times. The J gene is TRBJ2-2, the V gene TRBV28; D gene unclear. The germline gives CDR1 MDHEN, CDR2 SYDVKM. This CDR3 has 13 residues. Trimming removed 3 bases at V and 3 bases at J, with 5 bases between. The CDR3 is CASSFVDTGELFF. DNA of the CDR3: TGTGCCAGCAGTTTCGTTGACACCGGGGAGCTGTTTTTT.

This clonotype was counted at least ten times. This chain uses TRBV29-1 with TRBJ1-2; no clear D. The CDR3 has 11 amino acids. Germline loops: CDR1 SQVTM, CDR2 ANQGSEA. Trimming took off 7 bases at V and 8 bases at J, with 14 bases between the two ends. The CDR3 DNA sequence: TGCAGCGCGGACCTTGTGGGGGGCTACACCTTC. Translating gives CSADLVGGYTF.